Listed below are T cell receptor beta chains from one sample, sequenced in a study of shared clonotypes between healthy human individuals. Clones were read by immunoSEQ multiplex PCR, and TCRdb kept only the in-frame ones, dropping some. Among about 1.1 million clones listed, about 80% were seen once. Sequencing input: memory CD4+ T cells from PBMCs. The receptors come from a man between 18 and 35 years old in good health. Some clones in this sample may be carry-over from other donors' samples. The CDR3 runs from the conserved cysteine through the conserved F or W. The order of the fields is V gene, J gene, CDR3 length, clone size, D gene, CDR3 DNA, CDR3 protein. A D gene is named only where the DNA matches it firmly. The size of a clone is reported for some rows only, either as once, few or many, or as a class for expanded clones.

V gene: TRBV5-4
J gene: TRBJ1-4
CDR3 length: 17
clone size: once
D gene: .
CDR3 DNA: TGTGCCAGCAGCCAAGATCTGCTTCCAGGGATCGGTGAAAAACTGTTTTTT
CDR3 protein: CASSQDLLPGIGEKLFF

V gene: TRBV18
J gene: TRBJ1-2
CDR3 length: 13
clone size: .
D gene: .
CDR3 DNA: TGTGCCAGCTCCCTGGCAGGAGGGGAAGGCTACACCTTC
CDR3 protein: CASSLAGGEGYTF

V gene: TRBV7-6
J gene: TRBJ2-5
CDR3 length: 16
clone size: .
D gene: TRBD2
CDR3 DNA: TGTGCCAGCAGCTCCCGGGGGGTCCGGTACCAAGAGACCCAGTACTTC
CDR3 protein: CASSSRGVRYQETQYF

V gene: TRBV2
J gene: TRBJ1-2
CDR3 length: 13
clone size: .
D gene: .
CDR3 DNA: TGTGCCAGCAGTTCTCGACAGGCCGATGGCTACACCTTC
CDR3 protein: CASSSRQADGYTF

V gene: TRBV7-6
J gene: TRBJ2-7
CDR3 length: 13
clone size: .
D gene: .
CDR3 DNA: TGTGCCAGCAGCTCCGGACAGAGCTACGAGCAGTACTTC
CDR3 protein: CASSSGQSYEQYF

V gene: TRBV7-2
J gene: TRBJ2-7
CDR3 length: 14
clone size: .
D gene: .
CDR3 DNA: TGTGCCAGCAGCTTTGGTGGGAGCTCCTACGAGCAGTACTTC
CDR3 protein: CASSFGGSSYEQYF

V gene: TRBV7-9
J gene: TRBJ2-1
CDR3 length: 14
clone size: .
D gene: .
CDR3 DNA: TGTGCCAGCAGCTCCAAAGGACTACTAAGTGAGCAGTTCTTC
CDR3 protein: CASSSKGLLSEQFF

V gene: TRBV7-3
J gene: TRBJ1-5
CDR3 length: 14
clone size: .
D gene: .
CDR3 DNA: TGTGCCAGCAGCTTACAGAGGAACAATCAGCCCCAGCATTTT
CDR3 protein: CASSLQRNNQPQHF

V gene: TRBV27
J gene: TRBJ2-7
CDR3 length: 13
clone size: .
D gene: .
CDR3 DNA: TGTGCCAGCAGTCTGGCCCCGAAGTACGAGCAGTACTTC
CDR3 protein: CASSLAPKYEQYF

V gene: TRBV27
J gene: TRBJ1-1
CDR3 length: 15
clone size: .
D gene: .
CDR3 DNA: TGTGCCAGCAGGGACGCCGGGTATGGGGGCACTGAAGCTTTCTTT
CDR3 protein: CASRDAGYGGTEAFF